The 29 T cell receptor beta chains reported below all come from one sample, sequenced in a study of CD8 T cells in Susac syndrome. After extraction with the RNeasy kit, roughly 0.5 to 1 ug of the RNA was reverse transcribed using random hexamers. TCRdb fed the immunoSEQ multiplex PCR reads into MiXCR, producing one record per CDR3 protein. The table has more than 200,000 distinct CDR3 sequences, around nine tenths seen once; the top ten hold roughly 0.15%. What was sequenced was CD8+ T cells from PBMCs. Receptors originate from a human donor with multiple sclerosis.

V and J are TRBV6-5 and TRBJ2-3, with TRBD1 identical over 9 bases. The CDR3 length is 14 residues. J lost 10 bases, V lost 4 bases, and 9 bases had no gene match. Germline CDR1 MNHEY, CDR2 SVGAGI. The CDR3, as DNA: TGTGCCAGCAGTTCCCCTAAGACAGGGGGAGCGCAGTATTTT. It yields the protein CASSSPKTGGAQYF.

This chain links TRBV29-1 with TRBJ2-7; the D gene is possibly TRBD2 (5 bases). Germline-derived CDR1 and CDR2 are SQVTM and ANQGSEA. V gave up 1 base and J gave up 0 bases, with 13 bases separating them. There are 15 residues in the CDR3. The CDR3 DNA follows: TGCAGCGTTGAAGGCGTGGGGAGTAGCTCCTACGAGCAGTACTTC. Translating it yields CSVEGVGSSSYEQYF.

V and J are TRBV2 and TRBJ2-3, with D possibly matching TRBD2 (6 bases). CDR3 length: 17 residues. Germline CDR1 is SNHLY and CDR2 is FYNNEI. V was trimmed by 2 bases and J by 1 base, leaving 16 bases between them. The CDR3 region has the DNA TGTGCCAGCAGTGAATATGGAAGCGGGCAGGGCACAGATACGCAGTATTTT. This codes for CASSEYGSGQGTDTQYF.

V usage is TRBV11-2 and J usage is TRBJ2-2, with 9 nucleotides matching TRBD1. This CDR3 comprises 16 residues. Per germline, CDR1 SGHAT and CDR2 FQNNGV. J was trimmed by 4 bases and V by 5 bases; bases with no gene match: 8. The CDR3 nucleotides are TGTGCCAGCAGCCGAGGACAGGGGATTATCACCGGGGAGCTGTTTTTT. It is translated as CASSRGQGIITGELFF.

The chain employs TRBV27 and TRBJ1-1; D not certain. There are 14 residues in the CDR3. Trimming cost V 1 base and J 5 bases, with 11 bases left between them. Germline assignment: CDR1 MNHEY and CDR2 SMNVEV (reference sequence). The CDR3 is CASSLWGSGTEAFF. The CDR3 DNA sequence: TGTGCCAGCAGTTTATGGGGAAGTGGGACTGAAGCTTTCTTT.

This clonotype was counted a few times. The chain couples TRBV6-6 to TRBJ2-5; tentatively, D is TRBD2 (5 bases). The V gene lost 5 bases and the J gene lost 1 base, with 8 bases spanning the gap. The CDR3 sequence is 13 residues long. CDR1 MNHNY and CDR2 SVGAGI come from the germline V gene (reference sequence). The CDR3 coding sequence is TGTGCCAGCAGTCCCGGGATCCAAGAGACCCAGTACTTC. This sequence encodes CASSPGIQETQYF.

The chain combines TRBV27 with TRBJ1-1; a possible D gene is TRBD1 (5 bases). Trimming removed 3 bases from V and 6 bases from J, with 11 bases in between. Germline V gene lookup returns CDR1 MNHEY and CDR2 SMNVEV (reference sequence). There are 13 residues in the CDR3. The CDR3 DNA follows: TGTGCCAGCAGTTTGTTCCGGGGGGCTGAAGCTTTCTTT. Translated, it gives CASSLFRGAEAFF.

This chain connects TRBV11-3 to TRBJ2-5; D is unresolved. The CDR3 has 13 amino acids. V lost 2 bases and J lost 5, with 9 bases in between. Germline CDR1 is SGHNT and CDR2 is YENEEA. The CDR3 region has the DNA TGTGCCAGCAGCTTACGGGTGCAGGAGACCCAGTACTTC. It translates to CASSLRVQETQYF.

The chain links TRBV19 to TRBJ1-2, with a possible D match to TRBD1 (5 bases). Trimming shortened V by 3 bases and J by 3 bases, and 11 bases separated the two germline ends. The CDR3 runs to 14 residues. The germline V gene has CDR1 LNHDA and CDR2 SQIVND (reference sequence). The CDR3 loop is CASSIGASHYGYTF. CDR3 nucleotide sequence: TGTGCCAGTAGTATCGGGGCGTCCCACTATGGCTACACCTTC.

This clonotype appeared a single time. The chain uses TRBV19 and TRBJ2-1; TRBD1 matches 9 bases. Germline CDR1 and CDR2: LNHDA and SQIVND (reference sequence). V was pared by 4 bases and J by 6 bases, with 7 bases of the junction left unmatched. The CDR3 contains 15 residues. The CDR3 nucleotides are TGTGCCAGTAGTACTGGGACAGGGAAGGGCAATGAGCAGTTCTTC. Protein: CASSTGTGKGNEQFF.

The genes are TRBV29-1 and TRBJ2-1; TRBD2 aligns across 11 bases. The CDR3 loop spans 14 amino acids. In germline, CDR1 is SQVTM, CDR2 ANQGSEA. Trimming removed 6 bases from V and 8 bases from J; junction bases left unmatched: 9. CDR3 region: CSVYSGRALHEQFF. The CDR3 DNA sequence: TGCAGCGTCTATAGCGGGAGGGCCCTCCATGAGCAGTTCTTC.

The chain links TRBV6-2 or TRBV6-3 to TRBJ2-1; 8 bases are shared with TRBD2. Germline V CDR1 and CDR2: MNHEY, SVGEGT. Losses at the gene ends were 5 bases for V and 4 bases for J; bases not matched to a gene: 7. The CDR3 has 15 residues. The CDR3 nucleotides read TGTGCCAGCAGTGCTACTAGCGGAGTATACAATGAGCAGTTCTTC. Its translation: CASSATSGVYNEQFF.

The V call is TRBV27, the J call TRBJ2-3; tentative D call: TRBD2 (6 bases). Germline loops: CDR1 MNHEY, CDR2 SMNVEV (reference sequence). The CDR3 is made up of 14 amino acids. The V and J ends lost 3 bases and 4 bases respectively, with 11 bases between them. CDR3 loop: CASSLAGEADTQYF. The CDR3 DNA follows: TGTGCCAGCAGTTTGGCCGGGGAGGCAGATACGCAGTATTTT.

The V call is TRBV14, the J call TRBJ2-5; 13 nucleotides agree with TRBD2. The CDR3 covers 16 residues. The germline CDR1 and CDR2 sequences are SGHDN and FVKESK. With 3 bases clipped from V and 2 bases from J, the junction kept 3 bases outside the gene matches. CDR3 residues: CASSHWTSGGQETQYF. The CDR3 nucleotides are TGTGCCAGCAGCCATTGGACTAGCGGGGGACAAGAGACCCAGTACTTC. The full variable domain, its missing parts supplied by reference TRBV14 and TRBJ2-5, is EAGVTQFPSHSVIEKGQTVTLRCDPISGHDNLYWYRRVMGKEIKFLLHFVKESKQDESGMPNNRFLAERTGGTYSTLKVQPAELEDSGVYFCASSHWTSGGQETQYFGPGTRLLVL.

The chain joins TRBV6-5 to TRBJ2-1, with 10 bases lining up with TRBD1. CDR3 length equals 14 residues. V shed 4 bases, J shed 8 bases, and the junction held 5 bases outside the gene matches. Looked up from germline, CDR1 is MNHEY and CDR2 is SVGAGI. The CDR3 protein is CASSSGTGVDEQFF. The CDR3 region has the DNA TGTGCCAGCAGTTCCGGGACAGGGGTGGATGAGCAGTTCTTC.

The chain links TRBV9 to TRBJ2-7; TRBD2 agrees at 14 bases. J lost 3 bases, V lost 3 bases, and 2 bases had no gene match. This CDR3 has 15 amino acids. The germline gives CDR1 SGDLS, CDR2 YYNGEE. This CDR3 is CASSATSGRGYEQYF. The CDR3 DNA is TGTGCCAGCAGCGCGACTAGCGGGAGGGGCTACGAGCAGTACTTC.

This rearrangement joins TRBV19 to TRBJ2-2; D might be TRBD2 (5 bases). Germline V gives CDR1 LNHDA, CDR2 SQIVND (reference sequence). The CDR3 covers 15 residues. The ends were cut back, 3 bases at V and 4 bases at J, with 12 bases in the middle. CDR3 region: CASSMAAGVTGELFF. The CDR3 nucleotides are TGTGCCAGTAGTATGGCGGCCGGGGTCACCGGGGAGCTGTTTTTT.

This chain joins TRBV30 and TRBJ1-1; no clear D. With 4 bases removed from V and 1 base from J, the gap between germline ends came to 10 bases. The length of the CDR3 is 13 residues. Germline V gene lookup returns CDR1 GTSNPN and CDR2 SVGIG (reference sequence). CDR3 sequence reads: CAWNMGGNTEAFF. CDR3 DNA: TGTGCCTGGAATATGGGAGGGAACACTGAAGCTTTCTTT. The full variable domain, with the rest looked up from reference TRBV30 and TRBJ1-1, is SQTIHQWPATLVQPVGSPLSLECTVEGTSNPNLYWYRQAAGRGLQLLFYSVGIGQISSEVPQNLSASRPQDRQFILSSKKLLLSDSGFYLCAWNMGGNTEAFFGQGTRLTVV.

CDR3 nucleotides: TGTGCCAGCAGCTCGAGAACGGGACAGGGAAGCAATCAGCCCCAGCATTTT. It codes for CASSSRTGQGSNQPQHF. The genes are TRBV13 and TRBJ1-5, with TRBD1 matching 9 bases. The CDR3 loop spans 17 amino acids. CDR1 and CDR2 from the germline V gene are PRHDT and FYEKMQ (reference sequence). V shed 4 bases, J shed 1 base, and the junction held 8 bases outside the gene matches.

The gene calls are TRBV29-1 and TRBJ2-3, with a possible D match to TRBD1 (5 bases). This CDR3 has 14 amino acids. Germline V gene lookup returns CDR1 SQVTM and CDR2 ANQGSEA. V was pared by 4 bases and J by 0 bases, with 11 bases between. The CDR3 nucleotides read TGCAGCGTTGCAGGGTTTGTGAGCACAGATACGCAGTATTTT. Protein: CSVAGFVSTDTQYF.

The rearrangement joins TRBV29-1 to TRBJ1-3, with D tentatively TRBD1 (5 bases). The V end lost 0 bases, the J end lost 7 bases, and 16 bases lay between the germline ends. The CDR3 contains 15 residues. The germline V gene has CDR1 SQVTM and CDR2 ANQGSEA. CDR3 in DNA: TGCAGCGTTGAAGATTCGGGGCTCTCGCCGAACACCATATATTTT. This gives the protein CSVEDSGLSPNTIYF. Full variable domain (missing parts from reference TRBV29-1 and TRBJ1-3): SAVISQKPSRDICQRGTSLTIQCQVDSQVTMMFWYRQQPGQSLTLIATANQGSEATYESGFVIDKFPISRPNLTFSTLTVSNMSPEDSSIYLCSVEDSGLSPNTIYFGEGSWLTVV.

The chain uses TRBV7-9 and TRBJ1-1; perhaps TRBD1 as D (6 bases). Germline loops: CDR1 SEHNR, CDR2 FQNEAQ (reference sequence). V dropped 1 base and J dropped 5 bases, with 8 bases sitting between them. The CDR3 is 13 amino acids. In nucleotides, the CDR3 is TGTGCCAGCAGCTTAGGGGGGCAGACTGAAGCTTTCTTT. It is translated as CASSLGGQTEAFF.

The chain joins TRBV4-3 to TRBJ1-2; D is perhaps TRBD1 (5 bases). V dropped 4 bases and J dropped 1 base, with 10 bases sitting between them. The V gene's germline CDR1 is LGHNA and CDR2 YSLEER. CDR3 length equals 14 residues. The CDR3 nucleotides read TGCGCCAGCAGCCCCCGACAGATTAACTATGGCTACACCTTC. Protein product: CASSPRQINYGYTF.

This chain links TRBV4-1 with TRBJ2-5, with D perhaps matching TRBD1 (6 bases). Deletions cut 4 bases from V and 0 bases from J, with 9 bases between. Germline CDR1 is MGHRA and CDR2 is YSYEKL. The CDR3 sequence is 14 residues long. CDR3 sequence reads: CASSRAGDQETQYF. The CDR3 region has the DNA TGCGCCAGCAGCCGGGCAGGGGACCAAGAGACCCAGTACTTC.

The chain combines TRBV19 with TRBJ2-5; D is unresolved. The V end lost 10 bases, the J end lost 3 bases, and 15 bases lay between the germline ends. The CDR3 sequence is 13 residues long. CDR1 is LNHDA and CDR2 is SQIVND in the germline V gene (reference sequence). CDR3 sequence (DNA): TGTGCCACCCGCCCCAGCGCTGAAGAGACCCAGTACTTC. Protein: CATRPSAEETQYF.

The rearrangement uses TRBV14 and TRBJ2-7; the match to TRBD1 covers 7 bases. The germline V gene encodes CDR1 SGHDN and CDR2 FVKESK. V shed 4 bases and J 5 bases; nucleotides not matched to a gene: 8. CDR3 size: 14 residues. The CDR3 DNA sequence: TGTGCCAGCAGCCGTAACAGGGGTCGGGACGAGCAGTACTTC. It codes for CASSRNRGRDEQYF.

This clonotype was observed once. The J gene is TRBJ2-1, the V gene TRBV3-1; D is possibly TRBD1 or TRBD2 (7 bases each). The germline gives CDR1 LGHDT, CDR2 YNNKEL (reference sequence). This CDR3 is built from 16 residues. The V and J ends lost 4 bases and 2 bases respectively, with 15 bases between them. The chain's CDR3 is CASSPRGDRAYNEQFF. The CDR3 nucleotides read TGTGCCAGCAGCCCCCGGGGGGACAGAGCCTACAATGAGCAGTTCTTC.

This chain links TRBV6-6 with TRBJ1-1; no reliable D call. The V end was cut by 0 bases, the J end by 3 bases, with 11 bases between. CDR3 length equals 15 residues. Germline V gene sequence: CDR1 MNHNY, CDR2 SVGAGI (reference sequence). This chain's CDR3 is CASSYSVERDTEAFF. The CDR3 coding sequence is TGTGCCAGCAGTTACTCGGTTGAGAGAGACACTGAAGCTTTCTTT.

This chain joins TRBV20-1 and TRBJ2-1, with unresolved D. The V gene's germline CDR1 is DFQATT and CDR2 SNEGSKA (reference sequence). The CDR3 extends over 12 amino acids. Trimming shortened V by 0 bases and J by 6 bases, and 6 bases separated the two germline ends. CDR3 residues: CSARESGNEQFF. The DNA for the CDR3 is TGCAGTGCTAGAGAATCTGGCAATGAGCAGTTCTTC.